A selection of T cell receptor beta chains follows, all from one sample in a study of Ad26.COV2.S vaccination and SARS-CoV-2 variants. The table came from immunoSEQ multiplex PCR; TCRdb's copy has only in-frame clones and leaves some out. The table lists about 680,000 clones, roughly nine tenths of them singletons, with around 1.4% in the top ten. The sample was peripheral blood, taken in a trial of Ad26.COV2.S vaccine versus placebo. The receptors derive from a person between 18 and 59 years old who received the Ad26.COV2.S COVID-19 vaccine or a placebo. CDR3s include the opening cysteine and the closing phenylalanine or tryptophan.

TRBV28	TRBJ2-3	CASSLAQGADTQYF
TRBV20-1	TRBJ2-5	CSEGRETQYF
TRBV7-9	TRBJ2-7	CASSKNSGTFSEQYF
TRBV23-1	TRBJ1-2	CASSQFAGYNYGYTF
TRBV2	TRBJ2-5	CASSEVARVETQYF
TRBV30	TRBJ2-2	CAWKRQDPGELFF
TRBV11-2	TRBJ1-2	CASSPEGAEGGYTF
TRBV19	TRBJ2-7	CASSPRSGGGFTYEQYF
TRBV6-2/TRBV6-3	TRBJ2-6	CASSYSLTVISGANVLTF
TRBV18	TRBJ1-1	CASSRGAGTEAFF
TRBV2	TRBJ1-5	CASKSYSNQPQHF
TRBV24-1	TRBJ2-1	CATSEAFLAGGNEQFF
TRBV6-6	TRBJ2-7	CASSYQREYSYEQYF
TRBV5-1	TRBJ2-1	CASSRAPVQQGYNEQFF
TRBV6-2/TRBV6-3	TRBJ2-7	CASSYKAGEFYEQYF
TRBV6-5	TRBJ2-1	CASRSRAPYNEQFF
TRBV7-9	TRBJ1-4	CASSTGDRGAKGNEKLFF
TRBV4-2	TRBJ2-7	CASSPLGTGNGEQYF
TRBV7-8	TRBJ2-7	CASSLGLAGGSPYEQYF
TRBV30	TRBJ2-7	CAWSENFPSSYEQYF
TRBV4-2	TRBJ2-5	CASSQENARLPSGETQYF
TRBV2	TRBJ2-3	CASHGRFIRDTQYF
TRBV7-6	TRBJ2-5	CASSLVTPSYQETQYF
TRBV27	TRBJ1-2	CASRHRVDYGYTF
TRBV9	TRBJ2-7	CASSQASGSTYEQYF
TRBV6-5	TRBJ2-5	CASSQGLSGTQYF
TRBV9	TRBJ1-2	CASSVTGVNYGYTF
TRBV6-5	TRBJ2-7	CASSYFGTSANYEQYF
TRBV4-2	TRBJ2-7	CASSPSLAGFEQYF
TRBV30	TRBJ1-5	CAWSVAPGGVGQPQHF
TRBV15	TRBJ2-1	CATSRPGNEQFF